The next 18 T cell receptor beta chains were all read from a single sample in a study of T cell repertoires and HLA-DP antigens. The method was immunoSEQ multiplex PCR; TCRdb's version includes in-frame clones alone and lacks a portion of them. Of about 120,000 clones listed, nearly 95% are singletons. Antigen specificity for these receptors is unknown. Input material: CD4+ T cells from PBMCs. These receptors were collected from a woman aged 18-29 years in good health and CMV-seronegative.

The CDR3 loop reads CASTNRGGSNTEAFF. DNA for the CDR3: TGTGCCAGCACCAACCGGGGGGGGTCGAACACTGAAGCTTTCTTT. The rearrangement uses TRBV7-2 and TRBJ1-1; D perhaps matches TRBD1 (5 bases). Germline V gives CDR1 SGHTA, CDR2 FQGNSA. V lost 7 bases to trimming and J lost 1 base, with 16 bases between them. The CDR3 contains 15 residues.

The V call is TRBV15, the J call TRBJ2-7; D unclear. V was pared by 0 bases and J by 2 bases, with 8 bases between. Germline V lookup: CDR1 LNHNV, CDR2 YYDKDF (reference sequence). The CDR3 sequence is 14 residues long. The CDR3 DNA sequence: TGTGCCACCAGCAGAGATGACGGGCCCTACGAGCAGTACTTC. Amino acid sequence: CATSRDDGPYEQYF.

The chain links TRBV7-5 to TRBJ2-7; TRBD2 is taken as the D call from the table, unchecked against the DNA. TRBV7-5 is labeled a pseudogene. The CDR3 totals 17 residues. Here the CDR3 DNA reads TGTGCCAGAAGCACTACCTCCGGGAAAGGGTTTATCTACGAGCAGTACGTC. This translates into CARSTTSGKGFIYEQYV.

This chain links TRBV2 with TRBJ2-6; 9 nucleotides align to TRBD1. CDR1 is SNHLY, CDR2 FYNNEI, per germline. Trimming took 11 bases from V and 1 from J; bases not matched to a gene: 6. CDR3 length equals 15 residues. CDR3 sequence reads: CAGGQGQSGANVLTF. The CDR3 DNA follows: TGTGCCGGGGGACAGGGACAATCTGGGGCCAACGTCCTGACTTTC.

This chain connects TRBV5-1 to TRBJ2-2; D is possibly TRBD2 (5 bases). The V gene's germline CDR1 is SGHRS and CDR2 YFSETQ. Trimming shortened V by 4 bases and J by 5 bases, and 9 bases separated the two germline ends. This CDR3 is 13 amino acids long. The CDR3 bases are TGCGCCAGCAGCCCGGACTTGACCGGGGAGCTGTTTTTT. Translating it yields CASSPDLTGELFF.

The chain carries TRBV5-4 and TRBJ1-1; D possibly corresponds to TRBD1 (5 bases). Germline CDR1 is SGHNT and CDR2 is YYREEE (reference sequence). The CDR3 extends over 16 amino acids. V lost 0 bases, J lost 1 base, and 13 bases lay in between. The CDR3 region is CASSLVGVKGNTEAFF. The CDR3 DNA sequence: TGTGCCAGCAGCTTGGTGGGGGTGAAGGGGAACACTGAAGCTTTCTTT.

The chain carries TRBV7-8 and TRBJ2-1, with 8 bases that match TRBD1. The J segment lost 1 base and the V segment lost 6 bases, leaving 5 bases of the junction unmatched. This CDR3 region has 15 residues. CDR1 SGHVS and CDR2 FQNEAQ come from the germline V gene. CDR3 nucleotides: TGTGCCAGCAGGCTCAGGGGGCTTTCCTACAATGAGCAGTTCTTC. This sequence encodes CASRLRGLSYNEQFF.

The chain is built from TRBV30 and TRBJ1-1; D gene ambiguous. The CDR3 is 12 amino acids. V was shortened by 3 bases and J by 5 bases, with 10 bases between the two germline ends. Germline V gives CDR1 GTSNPN, CDR2 SVGIG (reference sequence). The CDR3, as DNA: TGTGCCTGGAGGAGGGTTGGGACTGAAGCTTTCTTT. Protein: CAWRRVGTEAFF.

V is TRBV25-1 and J is TRBJ1-1, with a tentative D call TRBD1 (5 bases). The CDR3 is made up of 15 amino acids. Germline CDR1 is MGHDK and CDR2 is SYGVNS. Trimming cost V 2 bases and J 5 bases, with 15 bases left between them. The CDR3 region has the DNA TGTGCCAGCAGTGAAGTTCGGGGGGAGGGGACTGAAGCTTTCTTT. It encodes CASSEVRGEGTEAFF.

This clone was observed a handful of times. The rearrangement joins TRBV28 to TRBJ1-2; 8 bases map to TRBD1. J gave up 8 bases and V 1 base, and 15 bases lay outside the gene matches. There are 17 residues in the CDR3. CDR1 and CDR2 from the germline V gene are MDHEN and SYDVKM. The CDR3 coding sequence is TGTGCCAGCAGTTTATCGAGCCGGGACAGGAACCTGGGAGGCTACACCTTC. This codes for CASSLSSRDRNLGGYTF.

This chain links TRBV28 with TRBJ2-7; possibly TRBD2 for D (6 bases). The CDR3 has 17 residues. V lost 4 bases, J lost 0 bases, and 19 bases lay in between. CDR1 and CDR2 from the germline V gene are MDHEN and SYDVKM. CDR3 residues: CASSSIRGTQPSYEQYV. The CDR3 DNA sequence: TGTGCCAGCAGTTCAATACGCGGGACGCAGCCCTCCTACGAGCAGTACGTC.

This clone was seen just once. The rearrangement joins TRBV28 to TRBJ2-7; D may be TRBD2 (6 bases). Germline CDR1 is MDHEN and CDR2 is SYDVKM. The V end lost 3 bases, the J end lost 9 bases, and 12 bases lay between the germline ends. The CDR3 is 12 amino acids. This CDR3 reads CASSFPQGGQYV. The CDR3, as DNA: TGTGCCAGCAGTTTCCCCCAGGGAGGGCAGTACGTC.

The chain uses TRBV5-6 and TRBJ1-1; 7 bases fit TRBD1. The V segment lost 2 bases and the J segment 5 bases; nucleotides outside the gene matches: 6. CDR1 is SGHDT and CDR2 is YYEEEE in the germline V gene. The length of the CDR3 is 14 residues. The CDR3 loop reads CASSFSGGWTEAFF. CDR3 sequence (DNA): TGTGCCAGCAGCTTCTCAGGGGGTTGGACTGAAGCTTTCTTT. Looking up the rest from reference TRBV5-6 and TRBJ1-1 gives the full variable domain: DAGVTQSPTHLIKTRGQQVTLRCSPKSGHDTVSWYQQALGQGPQFIFQYYEEEERQRGNFPDRFSGHQFPNYSSELNVNALLLGDSALYLCASSFSGGWTEAFFGQGTRLTVV.

V usage is TRBV11-2 and J usage is TRBJ2-5; TRBD2 agrees at 11 bases. The germline V gene encodes CDR1 SGHAT and CDR2 FQNNGV. The CDR3 is 17 amino acids. V lost 5 bases to trimming and J lost 3 bases; unmatched junction nucleotides: 11. The chain's CDR3 is CASSKTLAGGGKETQYF. CDR3 DNA sequence: TGTGCCAGCAGCAAGACTCTAGCGGGGGGCGGGAAAGAGACCCAGTACTTC. Full variable domain (rest looked up from reference TRBV11-2 and TRBJ2-5): EAGVAQSPRYKIIEKRQSVAFWCNPISGHATLYWYQQILGQGPKLLIQFQNNGVVDDSQLPKDRFSAERLKGVDSTLKIQPAKLEDSAVYLCASSKTLAGGGKETQYFGPGTRLLVL.

This clone was recorded once. The rearrangement links TRBV5-1 to TRBJ2-3, with 9 bases matching TRBD1. The CDR3 extends over 15 amino acids. Germline-derived CDR1 and CDR2 are SGHRS and YFSETQ. Unmatched junction bases numbered 2, after V lost 0 bases and J lost 3 bases. The CDR3 DNA follows: TGCGCCAGCAGCTTGGGGGACAGGGCTACAGATACGCAGTATTTT. It yields the protein CASSLGDRATDTQYF.

On this clone: Compared with germline, one end of the junction differs, possibly owing to a read error. The identical CDR3 is also encoded by other nucleotide sequences in the sample. This chain uses TRBV19 with TRBJ1-5, with D hard to call. In germline, CDR1 is LNHDA, CDR2 SQIVND (reference sequence). This CDR3 comprises 13 residues. DNA of the CDR3: TGTGCCAGTAGTCCCAGTAGCAGTCAGCCCCAGCATTTT. Translated, it gives CASSPSSSQPQHF.

CDR3 loop: CASRRPFIRSGTEAFF. The CDR3, as DNA: TGTGCCAGCAGACGACCATTTATTCGGAGTGGCACTGAAGCTTTCTTT. The chain employs TRBV5-5 and TRBJ1-1; no reliable D call. V was clipped by 5 bases and J by 4 bases, with 21 bases between them. The CDR3 has 16 residues. Germline V gene lookup returns CDR1 SGHKS and CDR2 YYEKEE (reference sequence).

The chain is built from TRBV14 and TRBJ1-1; D is possibly TRBD1 (6 bases). The germline V gene has CDR1 SGHDN and CDR2 FVKESK. This CDR3 spans 18 amino acids. Between the trimmed V and J ends, which lost 1 base and 1 base, there was a span of 19 bases. The CDR3 protein is CASSQVPGWTDQNTEAFF. In DNA, the CDR3 is TGTGCCAGCAGCCAAGTCCCAGGTTGGACAGATCAGAACACTGAAGCTTTCTTT.